The 26 T cell receptor beta chains listed next were all sequenced from one sample in a study of cytomegalovirus exposure and HLA in healthy donors. Only in-frame clones appear in the TCRdb table, and some are missing; sequencing was by immunoSEQ multiplex PCR. Of over 200,000 clones in the sample, around 88% were seen once. Sequencing was done on a sample of PBMCs. Receptors were obtained from a woman between 18 and 29 years old in good health and CMV-seronegative.

The chain links TRBV27 to TRBJ1-1, with 9 bases identical to TRBD1. CDR1 MNHEY and CDR2 SMNVEV come from the germline V gene (reference sequence). CDR3 length: 15 residues. V was pared by 5 bases and J by 4 bases, with 8 bases of the junction left unmatched. CDR3 DNA: TGTGCCAGCAGTACCCCGGGACAGGGTGTCACTGAAGCTTTCTTT. Its protein product is CASSTPGQGVTEAFF.

This CDR3 is CASSFFPGQGNTGELFF. The CDR3 nucleotides read TGCGCCAGCAGCTTTTTCCCGGGACAGGGGAACACCGGGGAGCTGTTTTTT. The chain joins TRBV5-1 to TRBJ2-2, with 9 bases fitting TRBD1. Looked up from germline, CDR1 is SGHRS and CDR2 is YFSETQ. The CDR3 is 17 residues long. Trimming took 2 bases from V and 1 from J; bases not matched to a gene: 6. The variable domain in full, with the rest retrieved from reference TRBV5-1 and TRBJ2-2, is KAGVTQTPRYLIKTRGQQVTLSCSPISGHRSVSWYQQTPGQGLQFLFEYFSETQRNKGNFPGRFSGRQFSNSRSEMNVSTLELGDSALYLCASSFFPGQGNTGELFFGEGSRLTVL.

The rearrangement uses TRBV6-5 and TRBJ1-4, with D tentatively TRBD1 (6 bases). V lost 5 bases to trimming and J lost 5 bases, with 9 bases between them. Germline V CDR1 and CDR2: MNHEY, SVGAGI. CDR3 size: 13 residues. The CDR3 DNA is TGTGCCAGCAGTAGGACAGAGAATGAAAAACTGTTTTTT. Translation: CASSRTENEKLFF.

The V gene is TRBV5-6, the J gene TRBJ2-3; 11 positions agree with TRBD2. V lost 4 bases, J lost 3 bases, and 4 bases stayed unmatched. Germline CDR1 SGHDT, CDR2 YYEEEE. This CDR3 is built from 15 residues. This CDR3 is CASSPGLADTDTQYF. The DNA for the CDR3 is TGTGCCAGCAGCCCGGGACTAGCGGATACAGATACGCAGTATTTT.

The rearrangement joins TRBV7-9 to TRBJ2-7; 8 nucleotides agree with TRBD1. CDR1 is SEHNR, CDR2 FQNEAQ, per germline (reference sequence). The J segment lost 7 bases and the V segment lost 5 bases, leaving 7 bases of the junction unmatched. This CDR3 spans 13 amino acids. CDR3 sequence (DNA): TGTGCCAGCAGCCCCCAGGACAGGGAGGAGCAGTACTTC. Amino acids: CASSPQDREEQYF. Together with reference TRBV7-9 and TRBJ2-7, the CDR3 gives the full variable domain: DTGVSQNPRHKITKRGQNVTFRCDPISEHNRLYWYRQTLGQGPEFLTYFQNEAQLEKSRLLSDRFSAERPKGSFSTLEIQRTEQGDSAMYLCASSPQDREEQYFGPGTRLTVT.

The CDR3 protein is CASRSGGLYEQYF. CDR3 sequence (DNA): TGTGCCAGCAGATCAGGGGGCCTCTACGAGCAGTACTTC. V gene TRBV6-1 combines with J gene TRBJ2-7, with 8 nucleotides matching TRBD1. CDR1 is MNHNS, CDR2 SASEGT, per germline. Trimming took 6 bases from V and 3 from J; bases not matched to a gene: 4. This CDR3 has 13 amino acids.

The chain joins TRBV18 to TRBJ2-4, with TRBD1 identical over 8 bases. The CDR3 runs 16 residues. J was trimmed by 6 bases and V by 0 bases; bases with no gene match: 7. The germline V gene has CDR1 KGHSH and CDR2 LQKENI. The CDR3 nucleotides are TGTGCCAGCTCACCACCTCTGGACAGGGCGGGAAACATTCAGTACTTC. Its translation is CASSPPLDRAGNIQYF.

The J gene is TRBJ2-7, the V gene TRBV27; tentative D call: TRBD1 (6 bases). There are 12 residues in the CDR3. Trimming shortened V by 6 bases and J by 5 bases, and 11 bases separated the two germline ends. Germline V gene sequence: CDR1 MNHEY, CDR2 SMNVEV (reference sequence). CDR3 sequence: CASRDPGDEQYF. The CDR3 bases are TGTGCCAGCAGGGACCCAGGGGACGAGCAGTACTTC.

The CDR3 reads CASSRYDGSLTGELFF. DNA for the CDR3: TGTGCCAGCAGCCGATATGACGGGAGTCTCACCGGGGAGCTGTTTTTT. This chain links TRBV5-4 with TRBJ2-2; tentative D call: TRBD2 (6 bases). V lost 4 bases, J lost 4 bases, and 17 bases lay in between. Per the germline V gene, CDR1 is SGHNT and CDR2 is YYREEE (reference sequence). The CDR3 has 16 residues.

The genes are TRBV7-2 and TRBJ2-2; 7 nucleotides align to TRBD2. With V trimmed by 1 base and J by 4 bases, 3 bases remained unmatched. The CDR3 sequence is 15 residues long. CDR1 is SGHTA, CDR2 FQGNSA, per germline. This CDR3 reads CASSLEGTTTGELFF. CDR3 DNA: TGTGCCAGCAGCTTAGAAGGGACTACCACCGGGGAGCTGTTTTTT.

In DNA form, the CDR3 reads TGTGCCAGCAGCGCGGGGGACAGGGGGCTCTCTGAAGCTTTCTTT. Amino acid sequence: CASSAGDRGLSEAFF. This chain connects TRBV5-4 to TRBJ1-1; 12 bases fit TRBD1. The germline V gene encodes CDR1 SGHNT and CDR2 YYREEE (reference sequence). V was pared by 4 bases and J by 6 bases, with 7 bases of the junction left unmatched. This CDR3 spans 15 amino acids.

V gene TRBV18 combines with J gene TRBJ1-1; possible D gene TRBD1, 6 bases. Germline V gene sequence: CDR1 KGHSH, CDR2 LQKENI. The CDR3 has 13 amino acids. Trimming left V 6 bases short and J 0 bases short, with 8 bases between. The CDR3, as DNA: TGTGCCAGCTCTGGACAGATGAACACTGAAGCTTTCTTT. It specifies CASSGQMNTEAFF.

Concerning this clone itself: A read error is likely, as this CDR3 ends without the conserved phenylalanine or tryptophan. The limits of the CDR3 on the DNA are not certain, so only TCRdb's listed CDR3 is given. The chain links TRBV5-1 to TRBJ2-7; the listed D gene, TRBD2, was not tested against the DNA. Germline V gives CDR1 SGHRS, CDR2 YFSETQ. The CDR3 has 13 amino acids, counting both end residues. CDR3 in amino acids: CASSLAIAGPLLG.

This chain connects TRBV6-1 to TRBJ1-1; D is ambiguous. The CDR3 covers 15 residues. V was trimmed by 2 bases and J by 2 bases, leaving 12 bases between them. Germline values: CDR1 MNHNS, CDR2 SASEGT. In nucleotides, the CDR3 is TGTGCCAGCAGTGAACGCGGGGTAATAAACACTGAAGCTTTCTTT. Amino acid sequence: CASSERGVINTEAFF.

The chain joins TRBV18 to TRBJ2-3; possible D gene TRBD1, 5 bases. CDR1 KGHSH and CDR2 LQKENI come from the germline V gene. The CDR3 has 14 amino acids. Trimming stripped 6 bases from V and 2 bases from J, with 12 bases between. The CDR3, as DNA: TGTGCCAGCTCCTGGACAAAAGTCACAGATACGCAGTATTTT. Its protein product is CASSWTKVTDTQYF. The full variable domain, with the rest looked up from reference TRBV18 and TRBJ2-3, is NAGVMQNPRHLVRRRGQEARLRCSPMKGHSHVYWYRQLPEEGLKFMVYLQKENIIDESGMPKERFSAEFPKEGPSILRIQQVVRGDSAAYFCASSWTKVTDTQYFGPGTRLTVL.

V and J are TRBV9 and TRBJ1-5; D uncertain. Germline loops: CDR1 SGDLS, CDR2 YYNGEE. V lost 0 bases to trimming and J lost 6 bases, with 13 bases between them. The CDR3 is 15 residues long. The CDR3: CASSVEEGEGQPQHF. The CDR3 DNA reads as TGTGCCAGCAGCGTAGAGGAGGGAGAGGGTCAGCCCCAGCATTTT.

This clone was counted between two and nine times. This chain connects TRBV30 to TRBJ1-1; D is unresolved. V was shortened by 3 bases and J by 7 bases, with 9 bases between the two germline ends. The length of the CDR3 is 11 residues. Germline V gene data show CDR1 as GTSNPN and CDR2 as SVGIG (reference sequence). The CDR3 here is CAWRAAVEAFF. The CDR3 DNA follows: TGTGCCTGGAGAGCGGCAGTTGAAGCTTTCTTT.

The J gene is TRBJ2-7, the V gene TRBV5-6, with D perhaps TRBD1 (5 bases). V was cut by 3 bases and J by 6 bases, with 13 bases left in between. CDR1 SGHDT and CDR2 YYEEEE come from the germline V gene. This CDR3 comprises 13 residues. CDR3 nucleotide sequence: TGTGCCAGCAGCTACTTAACAGGTGGCGAGCAGTACTTC. This codes for CASSYLTGGEQYF.

The chain is built from TRBV18 and TRBJ1-1; D not resolved. Germline V gene lookup returns CDR1 KGHSH and CDR2 LQKENI. The ends were cut back, 2 bases at V and 1 base at J, with 11 bases in the middle. The CDR3 is 15 residues long. DNA of the CDR3: TGTGCCAGCTCACCAACAGCAGACCAGAACACTGAAGCTTTCTTT. Protein: CASSPTADQNTEAFF.

This chain uses TRBV7-9 with TRBJ1-2, with no clear D. V gave up 5 bases and J gave up 2 bases, with 15 bases separating them. Germline V lookup: CDR1 SEHNR, CDR2 FQNEAQ (reference sequence). CDR3 length equals 15 residues. The CDR3 reads CASSPMRVANYGYTF. The CDR3 DNA reads as TGTGCCAGCAGCCCTATGAGGGTTGCGAACTATGGCTACACCTTC.

This clone has a single count. The genes are TRBV19 and TRBJ1-5; D perhaps matches TRBD1 (5 bases). Germline V gene lookup returns CDR1 LNHDA and CDR2 SQIVND (reference sequence). Trimming left V 10 bases short and J 7 bases short, with 20 bases between. CDR3 length: 14 residues. This chain's CDR3 is CATNNRGSGQPQHF. CDR3 in DNA: TGTGCCACCAATAACCGGGGGTCTGGGCAGCCCCAGCATTTT.

V gene TRBV10-3 combines with J gene TRBJ2-3, with TRBD2 as a possible D gene (5 bases). Looked up from germline, CDR1 is ENHRY and CDR2 is SYGVKD. The CDR3 consists of 15 residues. The V end lost 11 bases, the J end lost 1 base, and 19 bases lay between the germline ends. CDR3 sequence (DNA): TGTGCCCCGTGGGCTCCCGCGGGTGGCACAGATACGCAGTATTTT. Residues: CAPWAPAGGTDTQYF.

V usage is TRBV29-1 and J usage is TRBJ2-3; D is uncertain. The CDR3 has 14 residues. Trimming left V 5 bases short and J 0 bases short, with 12 bases between. Germline loops: CDR1 SQVTM, CDR2 ANQGSEA. In nucleotides, the CDR3 is TGCAGCGTTAACCCTAGTACTAGCACAGATACGCAGTATTTT. This translates into CSVNPSTSTDTQYF.

The CDR3 spells CASSQDGTGDSDGYTF. CDR3 DNA sequence: TGCGCCAGCAGCCAAGATGGGACAGGTGATTCGGATGGCTACACCTTC. The chain links TRBV4-1 to TRBJ1-2; 8 nucleotides line up with TRBD1. Trimming took 0 bases from V and 6 from J; bases not matched to a gene: 9. In germline, CDR1 is MGHRA, CDR2 YSYEKL. The CDR3 runs to 16 residues.

A few counts support this clone. The chain has TRBV6-5 and TRBJ1-2; D is uncertain. Germline V gives CDR1 MNHEY, CDR2 SVGAGI. V shed 10 bases and J shed 4 bases, with 10 bases lying between them. This CDR3 region has 11 residues. Here the CDR3 DNA reads TGTGCCACCAGCTCTCCCTATGGCTACACCTTC. As protein: CATSSPYGYTF.

The genes are TRBV18 and TRBJ1-1; possibly TRBD1 for D (5 bases). The CDR3 contains 13 residues. In germline, CDR1 is KGHSH, CDR2 LQKENI. Trimming took off 5 bases at V and 3 bases at J, with 10 bases between the two ends. CDR3 region: CASSNQGDTEAFF. For the CDR3, the DNA is TGTGCCAGCTCAAACCAAGGGGACACTGAAGCTTTCTTT.